Listed below are T cell receptor beta chains from one sample, sequenced in a study of blood T cell repertoires in COVID-19. This table comes from immunoSEQ multiplex PCR, and its TCRdb copy is limited to in-frame clones, with some not included. Of 380,000 or so clones in the sample, about 88% were seen once. Sequenced input: peripheral blood. The source is an older woman with COVID-19, enrolled during active disease. Both conserved end residues are part of each CDR3. The order of the fields is V gene, D gene, J gene, CDR3 protein, CDR3 DNA. D genes are given only for firm matches.

>TRBV10-3|TRBD1|TRBJ1-2
CAISGRDRVDYGYTF
TGTGCCATCAGTGGGCGGGACAGGGTGGACTATGGCTACACCTTC
>TRBV3-1/TRBV3-2|TRBD1|TRBJ1-5
CASSQGGTGNQPQHF
TGTGCCAGCAGCCAAGGTGGGACAGGCAATCAGCCCCAGCATTTT
>TRBV5-4|TRBD1|TRBJ1-1
CASSLGGDWRGLNTEAFF
TGTGCCAGCAGCTTGGGCGGTGATTGGAGGGGGCTAAACACTGAAGCTTTCTTT
>TRBV12-3/TRBV12-4|NA|TRBJ1-4
CASSSGSWGKLFF
TGTGCCAGCAGTTCGGGGAGTTGGGGAAAACTGTTTTTT
>TRBV18|NA|TRBJ1-2
CASSPGDINYGYTF
TGTGCCAGCTCACCAGGGGACATAAACTATGGCTACACCTTC
>TRBV3-1/TRBV3-2|TRBD1|TRBJ1-2
CASSQGTGEYGYTF
TGTGCCAGCAGCCAAGGTACAGGGGAGTATGGCTACACCTTC
>TRBV25-1|TRBD1|TRBJ2-7
CASSELRDRAVF
TGTGCCAGCAGTGAATTAAGAGACAGGGCCGTCTTC
>TRBV19|TRBD1|TRBJ2-4
CASSPFPGTEGDIQYF
TGTGCCAGTAGTCCCTTCCCCGGGACAGAGGGGGACATTCAGTACTTC
>TRBV6-5|TRBD1|TRBJ2-7
CASSYSNARGPDEQYF
TGTGCCAGCAGTTACTCGAATGCCAGGGGGCCTGACGAGCAGTACTTC
>TRBV15|NA|TRBJ2-1
CATRETESYNEQFF
TGTGCCACCAGAGAGACAGAATCCTACAATGAGCAGTTCTTC
>TRBV6-5|NA|TRBJ1-1
CASSYRGEAFF
TGTGCCAGCAGTTACCGGGGTGAAGCTTTCTTT